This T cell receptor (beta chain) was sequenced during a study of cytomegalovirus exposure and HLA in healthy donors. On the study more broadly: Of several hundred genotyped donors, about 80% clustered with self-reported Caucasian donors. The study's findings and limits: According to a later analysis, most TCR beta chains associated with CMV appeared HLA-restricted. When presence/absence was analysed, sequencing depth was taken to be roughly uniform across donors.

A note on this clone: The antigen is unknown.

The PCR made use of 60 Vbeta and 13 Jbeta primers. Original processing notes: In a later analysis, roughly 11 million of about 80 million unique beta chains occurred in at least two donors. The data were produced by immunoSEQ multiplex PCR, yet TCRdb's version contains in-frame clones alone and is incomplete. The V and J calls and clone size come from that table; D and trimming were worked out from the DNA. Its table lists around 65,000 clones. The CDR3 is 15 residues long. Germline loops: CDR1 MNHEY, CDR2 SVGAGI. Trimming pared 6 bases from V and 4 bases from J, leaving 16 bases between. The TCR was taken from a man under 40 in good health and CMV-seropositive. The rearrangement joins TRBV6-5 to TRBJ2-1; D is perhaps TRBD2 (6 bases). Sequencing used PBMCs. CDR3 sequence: CASRILARSYNEQFF. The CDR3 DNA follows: TGTGCCAGCAGAATACTAGCTCGGTCTTACAATGAGCAGTTCTTC.